The source of this T cell receptor (beta chain) is a study of blood T cells in healthy people across ages (dated by TCRdb to about 2015). For context, the study as a whole: In model experiments, template switching captured about one uniquely barcoded TCR beta cDNA molecule for every two T cells. The study measured age-related changes in TCR beta repertoire diversity using deep sequencing normalized with unique cDNA molecular identifiers. Donors were grouped into four age groups: young (average roughly 16 years), middle-aged (roughly 40), aged (about 60) and long-lived (about 89). To avoid experimental bias, donors of different ages were randomly spread across the sequencing lanes. The study analyzed two additional independent replicas of 1 million unique cDNA reads from the same blood draw for two donors, one aged 18 to 30 and one aged 80 or older.

CDR1 MGHRA and CDR2 YSYEKL were looked up in the germline V gene. Reading from cysteine to phenylalanine, the CDR3 counts 16 amino acids. Left in the record is the CDR3 DNA by itself, 48 bases read in frame from the first base. V lost 0 bases and J lost 2 bases; the stretch between them is 14 bases long. Preparation of the library involved 5' RACE. A second 7 to 11 cycle PCR used a sample-barcoded 5' primer and a J-beta primer mix. A unique molecular identifier was introduced onto each TCR beta cDNA molecule by a template-switch 5' adaptor carrying 12 random nucleotides. Each sample yielded at least 2.5 million CDR3-containing paired-end reads. All of the RNA was converted into first-strand cDNA using the Mint cDNA synthesis kit, with a TRBC-specific oligonucleotide serving as the primer. Following uracil-DNA glycosylase treatment, a first 18-cycle PCR with universal primers M1SS and BC2_uni_R was performed on all cDNA. Processing in the source paper ran as follows. Each sample was normalized by randomly selecting 1 million high-quality reads, each carrying a distinct molecular identifier. Reads sharing molecular identifiers were discarded rather than binned into consensus sequences. MiTCR, set to a Q25 quality threshold and the strictest error-elimination algorithm, was used for CDR3 identification, clonotype clustering and error correction. A nonparametric unseen species model with Euler transformation was used to estimate lower-bound total TCR beta diversity. TCRdb handled the public reads itself, with Q25 trimming in fastp and clone calling in MiXCR, and kept productive beta chains. Merged by CDR3 protein, the rows form single entries marked with the most common genes and DNA. The V and J calls shown here were made by TCRdb, not taken from the authors' results. The sample table holds fewer than 2 million distinct CDR3 sequences, of which 35% to 50% were seen once. The ten largest clones take up roughly 24% of the sample.

General findings and caveats noted by the study authors: Estimates of total diversity based on one million sequenced T cells were considered lower bounds and underestimates. Since profiling was done on bulk unsorted PBMCs, naive and antigen-experienced compartments could not be conclusively compared. Observed TCR beta diversity correlated strongly with the percentage of naive T cells measured by flow cytometry. Observed TCR beta diversity per million T cells fell roughly linearly with age, and a significant reduction was already apparent by age about 38. Compared with the aged group, more naive CD4+ T cells, fewer expanded clones and increased TCR diversity were shown by the long-lived group, suggesting age selection. Because donor CMV infection status was unknown, age-related changes in expanded clonotypes were potentially confounded.

Systemically healthy Caucasian individuals from Russia, some 36 in total and aged about 6 to 95 years, were included as donors. Around 10 milliliters of peripheral blood were drawn from each donor into EDTA-treated Vacutainer tubes. Ficoll-Paque density-gradient centrifugation was used to isolate PBMCs, with at least 6 million obtained per sample. Trizol reagent was used to extract total RNA from the PBMCs, yielding at least 6 micrograms per sample. Naive CD45RAhigh/CD27high T cell percentages were measured by flow cytometry on a PBMC aliquot from every donor. This clonotype came up a few times. It has no known antigen specificity. Nothing much larger sits one base from this clone, and base qualities are not available.

The receptor chain draws on TRBV4-1 and TRBJ2-7; the D gene identity is not certain. The TCR comes from a human donor in good health. Sequenced input: blood. For the CDR3, the sequence is CASSQESYTATYEQYF. The bases are TGCGCCAGCAGCCAAGAAAGTTACACCGCAACCTACGAGCAGTACTTC.